A selection of T cell receptor beta chains follows, all from one sample in a study of T-cell reconstitution after alpha-beta-depleted transplantation in children. TCRdb ran MiXCR on the PCR reads and lists one entry per CDR3 protein. The sample has around 500,000 distinct CDR3 sequences, 12% seen once. The sequenced sample was PBMCs from the stem cell graft donor, obtained from the stem cell graft. The source of these receptors is a human donor who donated a stem cell graft to a child with combined immunodeficiency. Each CDR3 is given without its conserved first and last residue. Rows give clone size only sometimes, using once, few, many, or a class for an expanded clone.

size	V	CDR3
many	TRBV6-4	ASRIAGEPTDTQY
many	TRBV5-6	ASSLGTGDTDTQY
-	TRBV20-1	SAPYLSRDRSEGEKLF
few	TRBV11-2	ASSLGVVREGLRLTDTQY
few	TRBV4-3	ASSQDAGAVSNEQF
many	TRBV27	ASSFYRGPSSYEQY
few	TRBV12-3/TRBV12-4	ASRDLKSRAGGRDEQF
many	TRBV9	ASSVGNPSKAQY
many	TRBV24-1	ATQPTGDTEAF
few	TRBV12-3/TRBV12-4	ASSSGGGGDYGYT
few	TRBV20-1	SAYPGTGHEKLF
few	TRBV20-1	SAPRAGASYEQY
-	TRBV20-1	SAIRQGNSPLH
-	TRBV6-2/TRBV6-3	ASSYPGLVSGELF
many	TRBV7-6	ASSFPGRDIKETQY
many	TRBV12-3/TRBV12-4	ASSSPSFIGTDTQY
few	TRBV7-8	ASSLAPRDRGNYEQY
many	TRBV7-2	ASSLAVNQNIQY
many	TRBV27	ASSLGTSGRDEQY
few	TRBV19	ASSPRTGPLIAF
-	TRBV11-2	ASRTWVLAGGKQETQY
-	TRBV6-1	ASSGGGAQPQH
few	TRBV18	ASSPLAASGNTIY
many	TRBV20-1	SGRPGTGDWETQY
many	TRBV7-2	ASSLAGGMGQPQH
-	TRBV9	ASSVGYKVLAGKPFDNEQF
-	TRBV20-1	SARSSGRYNEQF
many	TRBV12-3/TRBV12-4	ASSRRRDERRDTQY
many	TRBV6-6	ASSTAEEQY
-	TRBV9	ASSVAGRETEAF
many	TRBV12-3/TRBV12-4	ASSLAGPDYGYT
many	TRBV6-2/TRBV6-3	ASSLGDRALSYEQY
-	TRBV5-6	ASSFGPGTVTDTQY
-	TRBV4-3	ASSPGTGGGNTEAF
many	TRBV4-3	ASSQEFGVPYEQY
few	TRBV29-1	SAGGENTGELF
-	TRBV5-5	ASSFPGTGEAF
-	TRBV12-3/TRBV12-4	ASSLAGTRRTGSYEQY
-	TRBV12-3/TRBV12-4	ASSHTGTSGIRRVEPQY
few	TRBV20-1	SARKGVSGRAADTDTQY
few	TRBV7-3	ASSPAGDPLKTQY
-	TRBV9	ASSVEEYAFQY
-	TRBV6-5	ASSYSWTGKYEQY
many	TRBV12-3/TRBV12-4	ASSFVDSSYNEQF
few	TRBV6-2/TRBV6-3	ASSFRDRGEAEAF
few	TRBV5-1	ASSLTGLAGKNEQF
once	TRBV5-1	ASSRGSQQETQY
-	TRBV2	ASSYRDPSTDTQY
few	TRBV29-1	SADTSNQPQH